These 14 T cell receptor beta chains share one sample of origin, sequenced in a study of blood T cell repertoires in COVID-19 (dated by TCRdb to about 2020). Library preparation used the immunoSEQ multiplex PCR assay. This is the immuneACCESS table as TCRdb keeps it, with only in-frame sequences that have V and J called. A part of the clones is gone; compared with another copy, unresolved V genes explain less than half, and the rest is unexplained. The sample table lists some 120,000 clones, roughly 83% of them with a count of one. Under 3% of the sample is taken by the ten largest. Sequencing used peripheral blood. All receptors derive from a man aged 25 to 40 with acute or convalescent COVID-19.

V usage is TRBV5-1 and J usage is TRBJ1-4, with D possibly TRBD1 on 5 matching bases. The germline V gene encodes CDR1 SGHRS and CDR2 YFSETQ. The V end lost 4 bases, the J end lost 0 bases, and 10 bases lay between the germline ends. This CDR3 is 15 amino acids long. Here the CDR3 reads CASSPARATNEKLFF. CDR3 DNA sequence: TGCGCCAGCAGCCCCGCCAGGGCAACTAATGAAAAACTGTTTTTT. Variable domain in full (rest from reference TRBV5-1 and TRBJ1-4): KAGVTQTPRYLIKTRGQQVTLSCSPISGHRSVSWYQQTPGQGLQFLFEYFSETQRNKGNFPGRFSGRQFSNSRSEMNVSTLELGDSALYLCASSPARATNEKLFFGSGTQLSVL.

V usage is TRBV7-2 and J usage is TRBJ2-7; possible D gene TRBD1, 5 bases. The germline V gene encodes CDR1 SGHTA and CDR2 FQGNSA. This CDR3 is 14 amino acids long. The germline V and J ends were trimmed by 6 bases and 1 base, with 13 bases remaining between them. DNA of the CDR3: TGTGCCAGCAGTGGATACGACAGTTCCTACGAGCAGTACTTC. Encoded protein: CASSGYDSSYEQYF.

The V and J genes are TRBV14 and TRBJ1-2; D may be TRBD1 (6 bases). The length of the CDR3 is 16 residues. V was trimmed by 1 base and J by 3 bases, leaving 15 bases between them. CDR1 is SGHDN and CDR2 is FVKESK in the germline V gene. This CDR3 is CASSQVGGGPDYGYTF. The CDR3 region has the DNA TGTGCCAGCAGCCAAGTTGGCGGGGGCCCCGACTATGGCTACACCTTC.

The chain links TRBV7-2 to TRBJ2-7; TRBD2 matches 10 bases. The junction had 0 bases not matched to a gene; V was cut back by 0 bases and J by 1 base. CDR1 is SGHTA and CDR2 is FQGNSA in the germline V gene. The length of the CDR3 is 15 residues. The CDR3 sequence is CASSLASGGSYEQYF. The CDR3 nucleotides read TGTGCCAGCAGCTTAGCTAGCGGGGGGTCCTACGAGCAGTACTTC.

The genes are TRBV4-1 and TRBJ2-1; 14 nucleotides match TRBD2. The CDR3 has 18 residues. Germline assignment: CDR1 MGHRA and CDR2 YSYEKL. Trimming removed 1 base from V and 4 bases from J; junction bases left unmatched: 6. The CDR3 loop is CASSQAPGLAGGYNEQFF. The DNA of the CDR3 is TGCGCCAGCAGCCAAGCCCCAGGACTAGCGGGGGGATACAATGAGCAGTTCTTC.

The chain recombines TRBV6-5 with TRBJ2-1; no firm D call. The length of the CDR3 is 15 residues. The germline gives CDR1 MNHEY, CDR2 SVGAGI. Trimming left V 6 bases short and J 2 bases short, with 14 bases between. The CDR3 sequence is CASRDSSLPYNEQFF. DNA of the CDR3: TGTGCCAGCAGGGATTCTAGTCTGCCCTACAATGAGCAGTTCTTC.

The rearrangement uses TRBV4-1 and TRBJ1-6; 10 bases align to TRBD1. After removal of 4 bases from V and 7 bases from J, the junction contained 10 bases not matched to a gene. This CDR3 contains 17 residues. The germline V gene encodes CDR1 MGHRA and CDR2 YSYEKL. CDR3 in DNA: TGCGCCAGCAGCCCCCGAGCCGGGACAGGGGAAAATTCACCCCTCCACTTT. It is translated as CASSPRAGTGENSPLHF.

This clone came up a few times. This chain connects TRBV18 to TRBJ2-7; tentatively, D is TRBD1 (6 bases). Germline V lookup: CDR1 KGHSH, CDR2 LQKENI. The CDR3 is 13 amino acids. Trimming pared 3 bases from V and 1 base from J, leaving 7 bases between. The CDR3 loop is CASSPDRSYEQYF. CDR3 bases: TGTGCCAGCTCACCGGACAGATCCTACGAGCAGTACTTC.

The chain links TRBV11-3 to TRBJ2-5, with TRBD2 identical over 15 bases. Germline-derived CDR1 and CDR2 are SGHNT and YENEEA. This CDR3 spans 18 amino acids. The trim removed 5 bases at V and 5 bases at J, leaving 12 bases unmatched. CDR3 in amino acids: CASSPGLAGGRGYETQYF. CDR3 sequence (DNA): TGTGCCAGCAGCCCTGGACTAGCGGGGGGGCGGGGATACGAGACCCAGTACTTC.

The chain has TRBV15 and TRBJ1-1; D unresolved. Germline V gene sequence: CDR1 LNHNV, CDR2 YYDKDF (reference sequence). This CDR3 has 11 residues. V lost 1 base and J 6 bases, leaving 3 bases between the germline ends. CDR3 loop: CATSRGPEAFF. The CDR3 DNA reads as TGTGCCACCAGCAGAGGGCCTGAAGCTTTCTTT.

The V and J genes are TRBV19 and TRBJ1-2; 7 bases align to TRBD1. Germline lookup yields CDR1 LNHDA and CDR2 SQIVND (reference sequence). Trimming removed 6 bases from V and 7 bases from J; junction bases left unmatched: 5. This CDR3 comprises 12 residues. The CDR3: CASRTGSVGYTF. The CDR3, as DNA: TGTGCCAGTAGGACAGGGTCCGTTGGCTACACCTTC.

The genes are TRBV29-1 and TRBJ1-4, with a tentative D call TRBD1 (6 bases). This CDR3 comprises 14 residues. Per germline, CDR1 SQVTM and CDR2 ANQGSEA. The V end was cut by 2 bases, the J end by 4 bases, with 11 bases between. The CDR3 DNA reads as TGCAGCGTTGAATCAGGGGTGGGTAATGAAAAACTGTTTTTT. Encoded protein: CSVESGVGNEKLFF.

About this clone: Germline is not matched at one junction end, which may reflect a read error. This chain links TRBV4-1 with TRBJ1-1; 8 positions agree with TRBD1. Germline CDR1 reads MGHRA; CDR2 reads YSYEKL. The CDR3 has 18 amino acids. The CDR3 nucleotides read TGCGCCAGCAGTCAAGGCAGGGGGCGTCGGGGTGAGCACACTGAAGCTTTCTTT. The encoded protein is CASSQGRGRRGEHTEAFF.

This chain joins TRBV10-3 and TRBJ1-1; D may be TRBD1 (6 bases). The V end was cut by 4 bases, the J end by 0 bases, with 9 bases between. This CDR3 has 14 residues. From germline, CDR1 is ENHRY and CDR2 SYGVKD. CDR3 loop: CAISVGHMNTEAFF. The CDR3 bases are TGTGCCATCAGTGTGGGACATATGAACACTGAAGCTTTCTTT.